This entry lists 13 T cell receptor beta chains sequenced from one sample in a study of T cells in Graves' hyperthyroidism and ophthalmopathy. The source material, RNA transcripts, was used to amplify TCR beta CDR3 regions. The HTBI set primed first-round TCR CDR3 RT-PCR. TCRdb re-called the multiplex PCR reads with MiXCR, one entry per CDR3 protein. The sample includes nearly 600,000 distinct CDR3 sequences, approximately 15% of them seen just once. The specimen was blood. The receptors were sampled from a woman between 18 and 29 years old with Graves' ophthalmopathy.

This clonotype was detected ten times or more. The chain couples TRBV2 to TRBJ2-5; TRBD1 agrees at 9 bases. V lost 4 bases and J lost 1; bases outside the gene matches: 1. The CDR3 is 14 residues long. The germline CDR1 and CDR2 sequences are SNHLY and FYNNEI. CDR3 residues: CASSGTGVQETQYF. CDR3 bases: TGTGCCAGCAGTGGGACAGGGGTCCAAGAGACCCAGTACTTC.

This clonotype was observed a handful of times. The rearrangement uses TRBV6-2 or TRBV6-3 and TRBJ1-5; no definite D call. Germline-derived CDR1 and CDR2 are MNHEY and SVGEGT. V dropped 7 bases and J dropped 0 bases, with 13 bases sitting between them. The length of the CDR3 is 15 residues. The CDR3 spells CASTQYADSNQPQHF. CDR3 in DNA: TGTGCCAGCACCCAATATGCGGATAGCAATCAGCCCCAGCATTTT.

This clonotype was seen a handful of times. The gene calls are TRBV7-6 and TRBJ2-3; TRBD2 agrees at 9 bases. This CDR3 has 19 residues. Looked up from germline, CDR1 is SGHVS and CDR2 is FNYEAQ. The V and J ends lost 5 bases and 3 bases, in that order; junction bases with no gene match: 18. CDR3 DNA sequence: TGTGCCAGCAGCCCGAGAGCCCCCCTGCGACTAGCGGATACAGATACGCAGTATTTT. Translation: CASSPRAPLRLADTDTQYF.

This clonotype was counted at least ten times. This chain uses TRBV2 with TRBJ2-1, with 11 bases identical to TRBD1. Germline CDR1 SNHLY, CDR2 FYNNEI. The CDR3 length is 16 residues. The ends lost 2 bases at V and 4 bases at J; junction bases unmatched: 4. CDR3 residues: CASSELGQGVYNEQFF. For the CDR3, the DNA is TGTGCCAGCAGTGAATTGGGACAGGGGGTTTACAATGAGCAGTTCTTC.

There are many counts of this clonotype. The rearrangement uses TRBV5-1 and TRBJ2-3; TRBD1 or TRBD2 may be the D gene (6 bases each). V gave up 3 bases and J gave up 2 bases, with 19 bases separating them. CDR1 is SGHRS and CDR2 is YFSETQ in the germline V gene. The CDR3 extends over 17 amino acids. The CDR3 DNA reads TGCGCCAGCAGCTCCCTTCGAAGACAGGACTACACAGATACGCAGTATTTT. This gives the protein CASSSLRRQDYTDTQYF.

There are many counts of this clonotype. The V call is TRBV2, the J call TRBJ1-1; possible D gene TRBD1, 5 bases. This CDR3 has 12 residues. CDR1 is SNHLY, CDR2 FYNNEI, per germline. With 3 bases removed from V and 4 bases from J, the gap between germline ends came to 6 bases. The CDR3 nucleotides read TGTGCCAGCAGTGAGACAGTCACTGAAGCTTTCTTT. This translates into CASSETVTEAFF.

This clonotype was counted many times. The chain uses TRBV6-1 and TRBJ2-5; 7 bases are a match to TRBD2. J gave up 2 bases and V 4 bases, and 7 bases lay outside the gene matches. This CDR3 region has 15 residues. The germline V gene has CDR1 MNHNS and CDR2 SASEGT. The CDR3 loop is CASSGQAGPQETQYF. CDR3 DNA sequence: TGTGCCAGCAGTGGACAAGCGGGACCACAAGAGACCCAGTACTTC.

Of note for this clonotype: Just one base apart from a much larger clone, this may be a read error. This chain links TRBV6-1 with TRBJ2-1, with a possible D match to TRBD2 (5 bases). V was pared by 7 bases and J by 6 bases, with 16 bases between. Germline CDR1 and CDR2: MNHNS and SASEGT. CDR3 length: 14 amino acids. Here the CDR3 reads CASNREYLINEQFF. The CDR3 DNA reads TGTGCCAGCAACCGGGAATACCTGATCAATGAGCAGTTCTTC.

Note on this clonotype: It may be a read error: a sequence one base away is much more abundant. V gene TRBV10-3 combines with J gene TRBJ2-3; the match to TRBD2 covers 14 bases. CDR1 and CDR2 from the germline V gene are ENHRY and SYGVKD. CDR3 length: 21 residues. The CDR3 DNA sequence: TGTGCCATGAGTGAGTCGAGTATTGGGACTAGCGGGAGAGAGGTCACAGATACGCAGTATTTT. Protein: CAMSESSIGTSGREVTDTQYF.

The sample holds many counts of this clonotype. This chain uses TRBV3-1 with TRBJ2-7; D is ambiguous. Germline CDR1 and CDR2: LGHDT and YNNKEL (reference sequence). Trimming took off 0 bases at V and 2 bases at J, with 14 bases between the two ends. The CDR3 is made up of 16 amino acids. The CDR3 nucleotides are TGTGCCAGCAGCCAAGAACCATCAAGGGCTCCCTACGAGCAGTACTTC. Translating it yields CASSQEPSRAPYEQYF.

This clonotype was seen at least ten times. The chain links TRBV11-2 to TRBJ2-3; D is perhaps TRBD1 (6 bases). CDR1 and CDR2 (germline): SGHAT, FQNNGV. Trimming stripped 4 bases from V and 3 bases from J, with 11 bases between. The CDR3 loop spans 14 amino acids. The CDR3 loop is CASSSFRGTDTQYF. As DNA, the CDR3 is TGTGCCAGCAGCTCTTTTAGGGGGACAGATACGCAGTATTTT.

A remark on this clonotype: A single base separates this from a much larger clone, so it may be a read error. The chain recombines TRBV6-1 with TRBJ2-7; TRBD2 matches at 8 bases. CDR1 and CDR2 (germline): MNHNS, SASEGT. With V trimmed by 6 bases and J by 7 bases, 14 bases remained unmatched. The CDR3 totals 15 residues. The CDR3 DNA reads TGTGCCAGCAGAATCGGACTAGCCCTGGGGTCTGAGCAGTACTTC. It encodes CASRIGLALGSEQYF.

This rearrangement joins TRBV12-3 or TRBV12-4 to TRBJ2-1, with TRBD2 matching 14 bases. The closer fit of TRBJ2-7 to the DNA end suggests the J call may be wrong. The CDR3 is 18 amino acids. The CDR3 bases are TGTGCCAGCAGTGCTCCGGGACTAGCGGGAGAGGACTACAATGAGCAGTACTTC. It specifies CASSAPGLAGEDYNEQYF.